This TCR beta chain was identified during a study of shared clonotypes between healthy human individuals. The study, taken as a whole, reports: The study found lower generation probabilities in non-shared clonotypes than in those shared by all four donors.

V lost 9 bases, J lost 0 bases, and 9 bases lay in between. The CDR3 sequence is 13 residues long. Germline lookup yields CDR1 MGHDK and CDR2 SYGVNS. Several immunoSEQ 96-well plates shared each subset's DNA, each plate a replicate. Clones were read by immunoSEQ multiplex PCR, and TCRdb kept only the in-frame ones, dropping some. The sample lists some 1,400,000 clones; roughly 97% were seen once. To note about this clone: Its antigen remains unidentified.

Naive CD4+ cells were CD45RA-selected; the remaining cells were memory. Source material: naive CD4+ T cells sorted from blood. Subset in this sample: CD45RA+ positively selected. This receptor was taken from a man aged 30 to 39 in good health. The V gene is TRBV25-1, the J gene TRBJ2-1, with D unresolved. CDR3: CASGKSSYNEQFF. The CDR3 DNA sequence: TGTGCCAGTGGTAAGAGCTCCTACAATGAGCAGTTCTTC.